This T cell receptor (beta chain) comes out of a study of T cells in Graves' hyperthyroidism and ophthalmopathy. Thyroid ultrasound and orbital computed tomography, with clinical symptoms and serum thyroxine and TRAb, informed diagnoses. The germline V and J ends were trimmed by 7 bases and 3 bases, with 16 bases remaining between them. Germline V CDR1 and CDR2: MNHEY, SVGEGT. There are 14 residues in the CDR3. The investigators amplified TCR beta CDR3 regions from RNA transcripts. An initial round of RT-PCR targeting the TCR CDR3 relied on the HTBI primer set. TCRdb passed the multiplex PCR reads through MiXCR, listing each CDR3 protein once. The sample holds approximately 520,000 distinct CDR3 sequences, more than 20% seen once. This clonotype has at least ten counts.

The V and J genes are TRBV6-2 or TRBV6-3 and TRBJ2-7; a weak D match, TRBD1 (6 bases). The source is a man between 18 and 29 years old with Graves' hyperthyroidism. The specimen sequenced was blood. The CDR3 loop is CASTPTGSFYEQYF. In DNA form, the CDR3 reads TGTGCCAGCACCCCGACAGGCAGCTTCTACGAGCAGTACTTC.